Following are 5 T cell receptor beta chains from one sample sequenced in a study of blood T cell repertoires in COVID-19. Assay: immunoSEQ multiplex PCR; the TCRdb copy retains only in-frame clones and omits some. The profile shows fewer than 150,000 clones, about 80% of them singletons. The sequencing sample was made of peripheral blood. The receptor set was obtained from a human donor in a cohort sampled during active COVID-19.

The gene calls are TRBV19 and TRBJ2-5; 9 bases line up with TRBD1. CDR1 is LNHDA, CDR2 SQIVND, per germline (reference sequence). The V and J ends lost 5 bases and 3 bases, in that order; junction bases with no gene match: 10. This CDR3 region has 16 residues. The CDR3 sequence is CASSPRGQGGKETQYF. The CDR3 bases are TGTGCCAGTAGTCCGCGGGGACAGGGCGGGAAAGAGACCCAGTACTTC.

This chain links TRBV6-1 with TRBJ1-5; D is undetermined. The CDR3 totals 13 residues. Per the germline V gene, CDR1 is MNHNS and CDR2 is SASEGT. With 3 bases removed from V and 6 bases from J, the gap between germline ends came to 9 bases. Here the CDR3 DNA reads TGTGCCAGCAGTGATGCGGGGAGTCAGCCCCAGCATTTT. Protein product: CASSDAGSQPQHF.

The rearrangement uses TRBV2 and TRBJ1-5, with a weak D call TRBD1 (6 bases). This CDR3 contains 13 residues. The ends were cut back, 7 bases at V and 7 bases at J, with 14 bases in the middle. Germline loops: CDR1 SNHLY, CDR2 FYNNEI. This chain's CDR3 is CASTEAGVQPQHF. DNA of the CDR3: TGTGCCAGCACGGAGGCAGGGGTCCAGCCCCAGCATTTT.

The chain recombines TRBV11-3 with TRBJ2-1; TRBD1 agrees at 9 bases. The junction had 8 bases not matched to a gene; V was cut back by 4 bases and J by 7 bases. Per the germline V gene, CDR1 is SGHNT and CDR2 is YENEEA. The CDR3 runs 15 residues. In DNA form, the CDR3 reads TGTGCCAGCAGCTCGAACAGGGGGCTGGGGAATGAGCAGTTCTTC. It translates to CASSSNRGLGNEQFF.

This clone was seen a single time. The gene calls are TRBV5-1 and TRBJ2-3; TRBD2 matches 7 bases. The CDR3 is 16 residues long. Germline CDR1 reads SGHRS; CDR2 reads YFSETQ. V shed 0 bases and J 2 bases; nucleotides not matched to a gene: 6. CDR3 protein: CASSLVASGYTDTQYF. CDR3 DNA sequence: TGCGCCAGCAGCTTGGTGGCTAGCGGATACACAGATACGCAGTATTTT.